Listed below are T cell receptor beta chains from one sample, sequenced in a study of OX40 agonist ivuxolimab in advanced cancers. Assay used: immunoSEQ multiplex PCR; TCRdb lists only in-frame clones, some missing. This table has around 40,000 clones, 65% to 90% appearing once. The sample consisted of CD4+ or CD8+ T cells sorted from blood, taken in a trial of the OX40 agonist ivuxolimab. These receptors came from an adult with an advanced solid tumor such as melanoma, head and neck, liver or kidney cancer. Each CDR3 is given with its conserved first and last residue. The order of the fields is D gene, J gene, clone size, V gene, CDR3 protein, CDR3 DNA. A D gene is named only where the DNA matches it firmly. Not every row has a clone size; where given, it reads once, few, many or a size class.

d_gene: NA; j_gene: TRBJ2-4; abundance: NA; v_gene: TRBV9; CDR3aa: CASSPSGRNIQYF; CDR3nt: TGTGCCAGCAGCCCTTCGGGGAGAAACATTCAGTACTTC
d_gene: TRBD1; j_gene: TRBJ2-1; abundance: NA; v_gene: TRBV27; CDR3aa: CASRLDRGRYNEQFF; CDR3nt: TGTGCCAGCAGACTTGACAGGGGGCGTTACAATGAGCAGTTCTTC
d_gene: TRBD1; j_gene: TRBJ1-5; abundance: NA; v_gene: TRBV28; CDR3aa: CASSLLQPDRSNQPQHF; CDR3nt: TGTGCCAGCAGTTTACTTCAGCCGGACAGGAGCAATCAGCCCCAGCATTTT
d_gene: TRBD1; j_gene: TRBJ1-2; abundance: few; v_gene: TRBV19; CDR3aa: CATATGGYGYTF; CDR3nt: TGTGCCACCGCGACAGGGGGCTATGGCTACACCTTC
d_gene: TRBD2; j_gene: TRBJ2-3; abundance: NA; v_gene: TRBV28; CDR3aa: CASKDPSGYTDTQYF; CDR3nt: TGTGCCAGCAAAGATCCTAGCGGCTACACAGATACGCAGTATTTT
d_gene: TRBD2; j_gene: TRBJ2-5; abundance: once; v_gene: TRBV10-2; CDR3aa: CASRGDYLRGETQYF; CDR3nt: TGCGCCAGCAGAGGGGACTATTTAAGGGGAGAGACCCAGTACTTC
d_gene: NA; j_gene: TRBJ2-7; abundance: few; v_gene: TRBV15; CDR3aa: CATSRNTDGSYEQYF; CDR3nt: TGTGCCACCAGCAGAAATACGGACGGTTCCTACGAGCAGTACTTC
d_gene: TRBD2; j_gene: TRBJ2-1; abundance: few; v_gene: TRBV5-1; CDR3aa: CASSLALAGELNEQFF; CDR3nt: TGCGCCAGCAGCTTGGCCCTAGCGGGAGAGCTCAATGAGCAGTTCTTC
d_gene: NA; j_gene: TRBJ1-1; abundance: NA; v_gene: TRBV6-4; CDR3aa: CASSDGGALSTEAFF; CDR3nt: TGTGCCAGCAGTGACGGGGGGGCGCTGAGCACTGAAGCTTTCTTT
d_gene: TRBD2; j_gene: TRBJ2-1; abundance: few; v_gene: TRBV7-3; CDR3aa: CASSERGSYNEQFF; CDR3nt: TGTGCCAGCAGTGAGCGGGGCTCCTACAATGAGCAGTTCTTC
d_gene: TRBD1; j_gene: TRBJ1-2; abundance: NA; v_gene: TRBV5-4; CDR3aa: CASSSWGQDAIYGYTF; CDR3nt: TGTGCCAGCAGCTCCTGGGGACAGGACGCAATTTATGGCTACACCTTC
d_gene: TRBD1; j_gene: TRBJ2-2; abundance: NA; v_gene: TRBV9; CDR3aa: CASSVAERTGDTGELFF; CDR3nt: TGTGCCAGCAGCGTAGCTGAAAGGACAGGGGACACCGGGGAGCTGTTTTTT
d_gene: NA; j_gene: TRBJ2-1; abundance: NA; v_gene: TRBV7-6; CDR3aa: CASSLVADSSYNEQFF; CDR3nt: TGTGCCAGCAGCTTAGTAGCGGATAGCTCCTACAATGAGCAGTTCTTC
d_gene: NA; j_gene: TRBJ2-3; abundance: NA; v_gene: TRBV5-1; CDR3aa: CASSLENTQYF; CDR3nt: TGCGCCAGCAGCCTAGAGAATACGCAGTATTTT
d_gene: TRBD1; j_gene: TRBJ1-2; abundance: NA; v_gene: TRBV7-3; CDR3aa: CASSPTGGHPNYGYTF; CDR3nt: TGTGCCAGCAGCCCGACAGGGGGCCACCCTAACTATGGCTACACCTTC
d_gene: NA; j_gene: TRBJ2-1; abundance: NA; v_gene: TRBV4-1; CDR3aa: CASSQWTVDNEQFF; CDR3nt: TGCGCCAGCAGCCAGTGGACAGTAGACAATGAGCAGTTCTTC
d_gene: NA; j_gene: TRBJ1-2; abundance: NA; v_gene: TRBV7-9; CDR3aa: CASSLLLTVSTTNYGYTF; CDR3nt: TGTGCCAGCAGCTTACTCTTGACAGTAAGTACCACTAACTATGGCTACACCTTC
d_gene: NA; j_gene: TRBJ2-7; abundance: NA; v_gene: TRBV7-7; CDR3aa: CASSLGGFNEQYF; CDR3nt: TGTGCCAGCAGCCTAGGGGGTTTCAACGAGCAGTACTTC
d_gene: NA; j_gene: TRBJ2-5; abundance: few; v_gene: TRBV21-1; CDR3aa: CASSNRVQETQYF; CDR3nt: TGTGCCAGCAGCAACAGGGTCCAAGAGACCCAGTACTTC
d_gene: TRBD1; j_gene: TRBJ2-7; abundance: NA; v_gene: TRBV7-2; CDR3aa: CASSLLGTGPWEQYF; CDR3nt: TGTGCCAGCAGCTTACTTGGGACAGGACCTTGGGAGCAGTACTTC
d_gene: TRBD2; j_gene: TRBJ2-7; abundance: NA; v_gene: TRBV28; CDR3aa: CASSLNGLAGGEQYF; CDR3nt: TGTGCCAGCAGTTTAAATGGACTAGCGGGAGGCGAGCAGTACTTC
d_gene: TRBD2; j_gene: TRBJ2-3; abundance: NA; v_gene: TRBV30; CDR3aa: CAWGLAGGHTDTQYF; CDR3nt: TGTGCCTGGGGACTAGCGGGGGGACACACAGATACGCAGTATTTT
d_gene: NA; j_gene: TRBJ2-3; abundance: NA; v_gene: TRBV4-3; CDR3aa: CASSPRSSTDTQYF; CDR3nt: TGCGCCAGCAGCCCCCGATCTAGCACAGATACGCAGTATTTT
d_gene: NA; j_gene: TRBJ2-2; abundance: NA; v_gene: TRBV5-8; CDR3aa: CASSLRAVYTGELFF; CDR3nt: TGTGCCAGCAGCTTGAGGGCCGTGTACACCGGGGAGCTGTTTTTT